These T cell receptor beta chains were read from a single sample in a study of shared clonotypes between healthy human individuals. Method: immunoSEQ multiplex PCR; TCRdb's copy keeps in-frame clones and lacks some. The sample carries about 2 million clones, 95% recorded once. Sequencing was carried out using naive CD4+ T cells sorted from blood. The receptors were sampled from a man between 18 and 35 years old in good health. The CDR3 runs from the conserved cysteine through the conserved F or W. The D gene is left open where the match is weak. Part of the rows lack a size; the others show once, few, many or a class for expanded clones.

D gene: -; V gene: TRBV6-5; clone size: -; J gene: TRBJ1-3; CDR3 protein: CASSYSPGNSGNTIYF; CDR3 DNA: TGTGCCAGCAGTTACTCGCCAGGAAACTCTGGAAACACCATATATTTT
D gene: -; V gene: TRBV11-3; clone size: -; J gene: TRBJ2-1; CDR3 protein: CASSLGGTGLYNEQFF; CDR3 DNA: TGTGCCAGCAGCTTAGGAGGAACAGGGTTATACAATGAGCAGTTCTTC
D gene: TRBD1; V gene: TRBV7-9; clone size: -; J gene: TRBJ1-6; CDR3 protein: CASSPGQGSGSPLHF; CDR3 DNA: TGTGCCAGCAGCCCCGGACAGGGTTCGGGTTCACCCCTCCACTTT
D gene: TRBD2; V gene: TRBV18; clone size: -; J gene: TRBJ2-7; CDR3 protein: CASSPTRAPSGVAYEQYF; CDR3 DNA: TGTGCCAGCTCACCTACCAGGGCGCCTAGCGGGGTCGCCTACGAGCAGTACTTC
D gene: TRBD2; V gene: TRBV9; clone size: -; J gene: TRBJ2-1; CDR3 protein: CASSVTGRVAGYNEQFF; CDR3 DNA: TGTGCCAGCAGCGTAACGGGGCGAGTAGCGGGGTACAATGAGCAGTTCTTC
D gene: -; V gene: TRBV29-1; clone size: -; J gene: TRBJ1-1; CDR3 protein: CSVEAQGGNTEAFF; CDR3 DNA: TGCAGCGTTGAGGCACAGGGAGGGAACACTGAAGCTTTCTTT
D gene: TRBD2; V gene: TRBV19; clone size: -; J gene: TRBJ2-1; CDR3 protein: CASSPRGTSGYNEQFF; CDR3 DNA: TGTGCCAGTAGCCCACGGGGGACTAGCGGTTACAATGAGCAGTTCTTC
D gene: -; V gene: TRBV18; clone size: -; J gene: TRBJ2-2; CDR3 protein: CASSRAPETGELFF; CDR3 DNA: TGTGCCAGCTCACGGGCCCCAGAAACCGGGGAGCTGTTTTTT
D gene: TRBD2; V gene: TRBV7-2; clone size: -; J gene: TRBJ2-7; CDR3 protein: CASSPPSGSSYEQYF; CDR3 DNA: TGTGCCAGCAGCCCTCCTAGCGGGAGCTCCTACGAGCAGTACTTC
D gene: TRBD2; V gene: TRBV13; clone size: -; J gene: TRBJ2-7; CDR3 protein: CASSLGRGREQYF; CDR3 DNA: TGTGCCAGCAGCTTAGGACGCGGGAGGGAGCAGTACTTC
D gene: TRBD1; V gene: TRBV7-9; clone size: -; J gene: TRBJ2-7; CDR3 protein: CASSLTTGLSPNQYF; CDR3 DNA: TGTGCCAGCAGCCTCACGACAGGGCTGTCCCCTAATCAGTACTTC
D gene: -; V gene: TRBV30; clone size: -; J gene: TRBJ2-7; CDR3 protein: CAWSPPYEQYF; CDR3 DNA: TGTGCCTGGAGTCCTCCCTACGAGCAGTACTTC
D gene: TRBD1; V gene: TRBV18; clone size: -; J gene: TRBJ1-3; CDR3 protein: CASSPDRGQGNTIYF; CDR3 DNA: TGTGCCAGCTCACCGGACAGGGGGCAAGGAAACACCATATATTTT
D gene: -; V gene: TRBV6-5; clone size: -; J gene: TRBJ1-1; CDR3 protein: CASSRRGNTEAFF; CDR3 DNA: TGTGCCAGCAGTCGGAGGGGGAACACTGAAGCTTTCTTT
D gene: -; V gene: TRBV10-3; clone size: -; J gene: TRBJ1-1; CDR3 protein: CAISESPFTGHPNTEAFF; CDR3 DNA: TGTGCCATCAGTGAGTCACCGTTCACTGGACACCCTAACACTGAAGCTTTCTTT
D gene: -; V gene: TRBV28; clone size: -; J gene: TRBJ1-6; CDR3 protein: CASSSAGFGDSPLHF; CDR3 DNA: TGTGCCAGCAGTTCGGCGGGCTTTGGGGATTCACCCCTCCACTTT
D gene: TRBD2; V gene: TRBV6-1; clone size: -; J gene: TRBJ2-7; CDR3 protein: CASRRAGGPNEQYF; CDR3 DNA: TGTGCCAGCAGGAGAGCGGGGGGGCCGAACGAGCAGTACTTC
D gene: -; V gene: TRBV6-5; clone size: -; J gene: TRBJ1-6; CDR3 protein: CASSYTLQTPNSPLHF; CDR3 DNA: TGTGCCAGCAGTTATACACTACAGACACCTAATTCACCCCTCCACTTT
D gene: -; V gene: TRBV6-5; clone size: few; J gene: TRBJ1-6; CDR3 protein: CASSTVYNSPLHF; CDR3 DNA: TGTGCCAGCTCGACAGTCTATAATTCACCCCTCCACTTT
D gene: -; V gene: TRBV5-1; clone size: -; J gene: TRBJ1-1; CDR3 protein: CASSLGSLRTEAFF; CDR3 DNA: TGCGCCAGCAGCTTGGGCTCACTGCGGACTGAAGCTTTCTTT